Listed below are T cell receptor beta chains from one sample, sequenced in a study of cytomegalovirus exposure and HLA in healthy donors. Assay used: immunoSEQ multiplex PCR; TCRdb lists only in-frame clones, some missing. This sample carries around 160,000 clones, around 67% of them seen once, and the ten largest clones take less than 5%. Sequenced input: PBMCs. The receptors come from a woman between 18 and 29 years old in good health and CMV-seropositive. The CDR3 runs from the conserved cysteine through the conserved F or W. Each record gives: clone size, V gene, J gene, D gene, CDR3 protein, CDR3 DNA. The D gene is left open where the match is weak. Rows may omit the clone size; those that give it use once, few, many or a size class.

clone_size: .; v_call: TRBV19; j_call: TRBJ2-5; d_call: .; cdr3_aa: CASSWGGRSPETQYF; cdr3_nt: TGTGCCAGTAGTTGGGGGGGGCGGTCACCAGAGACCCAGTACTTC
clone_size: .; v_call: TRBV15; j_call: TRBJ2-7; d_call: .; cdr3_aa: CATSRVGRGNEQYF; cdr3_nt: TGTGCCACCAGCAGAGTTGGACGGGGGAACGAGCAGTACTTC
clone_size: .; v_call: TRBV6-5; j_call: TRBJ2-7; d_call: .; cdr3_aa: CASSYSGGKVYEQYF; cdr3_nt: TGTGCCAGCAGTTACTCGGGGGGAAAGGTCTACGAGCAGTACTTC
clone_size: .; v_call: TRBV5-1; j_call: TRBJ2-3; d_call: .; cdr3_aa: CASTDSEDTQYF; cdr3_nt: TGCGCCAGCACCGACTCGGAAGATACGCAGTATTTT
clone_size: .; v_call: TRBV18; j_call: TRBJ1-5; d_call: .; cdr3_aa: CASSPPNMGNQPQHF; cdr3_nt: TGTGCCAGCTCACCACCGAACATGGGCAATCAGCCCCAGCATTTT
clone_size: .; v_call: TRBV9; j_call: TRBJ1-6; d_call: TRBD1; cdr3_aa: CASGTGTNWALHF; cdr3_nt: TGTGCCAGCGGGACAGGGACTAATTGGGCCCTCCACTTT
clone_size: .; v_call: TRBV5-1; j_call: TRBJ2-7; d_call: .; cdr3_aa: CASSFTPGEVIYEQYF; cdr3_nt: TGCGCCAGCAGCTTCACCCCCGGGGAAGTTATCTACGAGCAGTACTTC
clone_size: .; v_call: TRBV6-5; j_call: TRBJ2-6; d_call: TRBD1; cdr3_aa: CASSIQGDGANVLTF; cdr3_nt: TGTGCCAGCAGCATACAGGGGGATGGGGCCAACGTCCTGACTTTC
clone_size: .; v_call: TRBV28; j_call: TRBJ2-7; d_call: .; cdr3_aa: CASREQGGSEQYF; cdr3_nt: TGTGCCAGCAGGGAACAGGGTGGGAGCGAGCAGTACTTC
clone_size: few; v_call: TRBV5-1; j_call: TRBJ2-5; d_call: TRBD2; cdr3_aa: CASSFGTSGKETQYF; cdr3_nt: TGCGCCAGCAGCTTTGGGACTAGCGGTAAGGAGACCCAGTACTTC
clone_size: .; v_call: TRBV7-7; j_call: TRBJ2-5; d_call: TRBD2; cdr3_aa: CASSLGPLAGVETQYF; cdr3_nt: TGTGCTAGCAGCTTAGGTCCACTAGCGGGAGTGGAGACCCAGTACTTC
clone_size: .; v_call: TRBV18; j_call: TRBJ2-2; d_call: TRBD1; cdr3_aa: CASSPPTGLASRGELFF; cdr3_nt: TGTGCCAGCTCACCACCGACAGGGTTGGCCTCAAGAGGGGAGCTGTTTTTT
clone_size: .; v_call: TRBV4-1; j_call: TRBJ1-2; d_call: .; cdr3_aa: CASSQWEGQLIYGYTF; cdr3_nt: TGCGCCAGCAGCCAATGGGAGGGCCAGCTGATCTATGGCTACACCTTC
clone_size: .; v_call: TRBV7-6; j_call: TRBJ1-1; d_call: .; cdr3_aa: CASSRGGVEAFF; cdr3_nt: TGTGCCAGCAGCCGGGGGGGGGTTGAAGCTTTCTTT
clone_size: few; v_call: TRBV2; j_call: TRBJ2-1; d_call: .; cdr3_aa: CASSVAERQFF; cdr3_nt: TGTGCCAGCAGTGTAGCGGAGCGGCAGTTCTTC
clone_size: once; v_call: TRBV7-9; j_call: TRBJ2-2; d_call: .; cdr3_aa: CASSLAARGTGELFF; cdr3_nt: TGTGCCAGCAGCTTAGCGGCCAGGGGCACCGGGGAGCTGTTTTTT
clone_size: few; v_call: TRBV5-1; j_call: TRBJ1-6; d_call: .; cdr3_aa: CASAKGGIDSPLHF; cdr3_nt: TGCGCCAGCGCAAAGGGGGGGATTGACTCACCCCTCCACTTT
clone_size: .; v_call: TRBV29-1; j_call: TRBJ2-3; d_call: .; cdr3_aa: CSSQPGVGDTQYF; cdr3_nt: TGCAGCTCTCAACCGGGAGTAGGAGATACGCAGTATTTT
clone_size: once; v_call: TRBV2; j_call: TRBJ1-1; d_call: TRBD1; cdr3_aa: CASSEQGAMVTEAFF; cdr3_nt: TGTGCCAGCAGTGAGCAGGGGGCTATGGTCACTGAAGCTTTCTTT
clone_size: few; v_call: TRBV6-1; j_call: TRBJ1-1; d_call: TRBD1; cdr3_aa: CASSQMPTGEAFF; cdr3_nt: TGTGCCAGCAGTCAAATGCCGACAGGGGAAGCTTTCTTT
clone_size: .; v_call: TRBV27; j_call: TRBJ2-7; d_call: TRBD1; cdr3_aa: CASNPDGTGSYEQYF; cdr3_nt: TGTGCCAGCAACCCCGACGGGACAGGATCCTACGAGCAGTACTTC
clone_size: .; v_call: TRBV18; j_call: TRBJ1-1; d_call: TRBD1; cdr3_aa: CASSPRQGPHEAFF; cdr3_nt: TGTGCCAGCTCCCCCAGACAGGGCCCGCATGAAGCTTTCTTT
clone_size: .; v_call: TRBV6-6; j_call: TRBJ2-5; d_call: .; cdr3_aa: CASSTRETQYF; cdr3_nt: TGTGCCAGCAGCACTCGAGAGACCCAGTACTTC
clone_size: once; v_call: TRBV28; j_call: TRBJ2-1; d_call: TRBD2; cdr3_aa: CASSSILGTSGSYNNEQFF; cdr3_nt: TGTGCCAGCAGTTCAATACTAGGGACTAGCGGGAGTTACAACAATGAGCAGTTCTTC